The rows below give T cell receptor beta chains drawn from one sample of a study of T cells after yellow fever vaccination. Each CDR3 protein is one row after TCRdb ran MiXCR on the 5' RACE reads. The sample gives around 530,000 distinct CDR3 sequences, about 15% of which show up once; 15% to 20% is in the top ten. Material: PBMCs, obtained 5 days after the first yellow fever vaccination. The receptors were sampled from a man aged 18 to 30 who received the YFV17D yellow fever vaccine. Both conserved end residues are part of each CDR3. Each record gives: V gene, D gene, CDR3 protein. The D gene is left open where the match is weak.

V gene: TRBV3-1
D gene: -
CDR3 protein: CASSQDRTTGNTIYF

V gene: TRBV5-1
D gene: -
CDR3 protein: CASSTDTNYGYTF

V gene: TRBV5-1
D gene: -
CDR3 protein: CASSGGHVYSNTEAFF

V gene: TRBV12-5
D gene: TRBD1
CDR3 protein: CASGFGTGITEAFF

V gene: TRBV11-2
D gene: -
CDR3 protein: CASSPIGGTVRETQYF

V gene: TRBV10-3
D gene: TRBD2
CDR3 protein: CAIRAGTSGVQTQYF

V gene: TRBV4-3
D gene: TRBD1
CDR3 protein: CASSQDSRGQGTDTQYF

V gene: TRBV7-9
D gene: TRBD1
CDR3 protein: CATSLIQTGPNYGYTF

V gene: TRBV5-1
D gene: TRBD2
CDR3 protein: CASSLTVGGMGEQFF

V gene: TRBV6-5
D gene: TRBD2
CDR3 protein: CASSSGLAGGLLLVDEQFF

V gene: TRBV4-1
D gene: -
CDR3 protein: CASSQLGLSSYEQYF

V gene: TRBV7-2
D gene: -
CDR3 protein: CASSSYGRFYGYTF

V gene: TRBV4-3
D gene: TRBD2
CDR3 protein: CASSRSGGAPYNEQFF

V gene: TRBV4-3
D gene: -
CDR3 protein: CASSQDLPSTDTQYF

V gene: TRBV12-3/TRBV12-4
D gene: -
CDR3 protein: CASSLRALVGETQYF

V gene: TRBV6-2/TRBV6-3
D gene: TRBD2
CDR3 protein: CASSYAGLAGTDTQYF